These 5 T cell receptor beta chains were all obtained from the same sample, sequenced in a study of human T cells and chemical hapten exposure. Each CDR3 protein gets one entry after TCRdb re-called the RACE reads with MiXCR. The sample includes 380,000 or so distinct CDR3 sequences, around 5.5% of them seen just once. Sample time point: pre-sensitization, week 0. Treatment defined: therapeutic diphenylcyclopropenone sensitization with weekly scalp DPC. The specimen was whole blood, collected in connection with sensitization to the hapten diphenylcyclopropenone (DPC). The source of these receptors is a woman aged 18-30 years with alopecia areata. Some clones in this sample may be carry-over from other donors' samples.

This clonotype has only a few counts. The chain combines TRBV7-8 with TRBJ1-1; no definite D call. Germline CDR1 SGHVS, CDR2 FQNEAQ. Between the trimmed V and J ends, which lost 1 base and 4 bases, there was a span of 10 bases. CDR3 length: 14 residues. The CDR3 DNA sequence: TGTGCCAGCAGCTTAGGGCGGAGAGGCACTGAAGCTTTCTTT. Translated: CASSLGRRGTEAFF. Based on the CDR3 plus reference TRBV7-8 and TRBJ1-1, the full variable domain is GAGVSQSPRYKVAKRGQDVALRCDPISGHVSLFWYQQALGQGPEFLTYFQNEAQLDKSGLPSDRFFAERPEGSVSTLKIQRTQQEDSAVYLCASSLGRRGTEAFFGQGTRLTVV.

This clonotype has more than one count but fewer than ten. The chain uses TRBV6-2 or TRBV6-3 and TRBJ2-3; 10 bases fit TRBD2. V shed 2 bases and J 9 bases; nucleotides not matched to a gene: 11. The length of the CDR3 is 16 residues. Per the germline V gene, CDR1 is MNHEY and CDR2 is SVGEGT. Here the CDR3 reads CASSYGTSGVLGTQYF. CDR3 nucleotides: TGTGCCAGCAGTTACGGTACTAGCGGGGTCCTCGGGACGCAGTATTTT.

This clonotype has just a few counts. The rearrangement joins TRBV12-3 or TRBV12-4 to TRBJ2-1; tentative D call: TRBD2 (7 bases). V was trimmed by 10 bases and J by 6 bases, leaving 34 bases between them. The CDR3 length is 19 residues. The CDR3, as DNA: TGTGCCACAGGGGCCATCTTGGGGGGGCACACCCCCGCAACCAATGAGCAGTTCTTC. Its translation: CATGAILGGHTPATNEQFF.

The chain couples TRBV27 to TRBJ2-7; D not certain. Germline V gene data show CDR1 as MNHEY and CDR2 as SMNVEV (reference sequence). V was trimmed by 0 bases and J by 7 bases, leaving 13 bases between them. The length of the CDR3 is 14 residues. The CDR3 is CASSLSPVSGEQYF. The CDR3 bases are TGTGCCAGCAGTTTATCGCCCGTCAGTGGGGAGCAGTACTTC.

This sequence joins TRBV4-3 and TRBJ2-5; tentatively, D is TRBD1 (5 bases). The CDR3 sequence is 15 residues long. V lost 4 bases, J lost 1 base, and 13 bases lay in between. Germline V gene sequence: CDR1 LGHNA, CDR2 YSLEER. CDR3 nucleotides: TGCGCCAGCAGCCGTATTTACAGGATCCAAGAGACCCAGTACTTC. Translating it yields CASSRIYRIQETQYF.